What follows is one T cell receptor (beta chain) and its context. The V end was cut by 4 bases, the J end by 1 base, with 14 bases between. The length of the CDR3 is 15 residues. CDR1 SGHNT and CDR2 YYREEE come from the germline V gene (reference sequence). This entry is derived from a study of OX40 agonist ivuxolimab in advanced cancers. About the research overall: Each patient was given ivuxolimab into a vein every 2 weeks, at 0.01 to 10 mg/kg. Mean age about 60 years, range roughly 20 to 85; approximately 83% male. Partial responses were observed in three patients, of whom one had hepatocellular carcinoma and two had cutaneous melanoma.

Only in-frame clones appear in the TCRdb table, and some are missing; sequencing was by immunoSEQ multiplex PCR. The data contain about 100,000 clones, about 91% of them singletons. The rearrangement uses TRBV5-4 and TRBJ1-1; D uncertain. Sample: CD4+ or CD8+ T cells sorted from blood, taken in a trial of the OX40 agonist ivuxolimab. The sequence was collected from an adult with an advanced solid tumor such as melanoma, head and neck, liver or kidney cancer. CDR3 nucleotide sequence: TGTGCCAGCAGCCTGGAGAGGGTGACGAACACTGAAGCTTTCTTT. It translates to CASSLERVTNTEAFF.